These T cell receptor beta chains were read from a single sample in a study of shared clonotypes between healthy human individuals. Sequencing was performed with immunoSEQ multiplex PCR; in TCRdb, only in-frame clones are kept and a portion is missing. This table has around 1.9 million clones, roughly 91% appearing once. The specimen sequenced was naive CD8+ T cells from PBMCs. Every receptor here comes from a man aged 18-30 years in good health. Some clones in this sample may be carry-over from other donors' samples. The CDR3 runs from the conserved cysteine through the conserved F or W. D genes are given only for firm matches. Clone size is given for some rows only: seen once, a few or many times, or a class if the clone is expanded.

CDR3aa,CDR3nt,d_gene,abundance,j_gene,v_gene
CASSDAGAYEQYF,TGTGCCAGCAGTGACGCAGGGGCCTACGAGCAGTACTTC,NA,NA,TRBJ2-7,TRBV2
CASSLVRRERNNEQFF,TGTGCCAGCAGCTTAGTTCGCCGGGAGAGGAACAATGAGCAGTTCTTC,NA,once,TRBJ2-1,TRBV7-3
CASSPTRTSGRKGEQFF,TGTGCCAGCAGCCCCACCCGGACTAGCGGGAGGAAGGGTGAGCAGTTCTTC,TRBD2,NA,TRBJ2-1,TRBV11-2
CASRAGLPYEQYF,TGTGCCAGCAGGGCCGGGCTGCCCTACGAGCAGTACTTC,NA,NA,TRBJ2-7,TRBV6-1
CASSYPVGGPNTEAFF,TGCGCCAGCAGCTACCCGGTTGGGGGGCCGAACACTGAAGCTTTCTTT,NA,NA,TRBJ1-1,TRBV5-1
CASSFGLTWDVANTGELFF,TGTGCCAGCAGTTTTGGATTAACCTGGGACGTAGCGAACACCGGGGAGCTGTTTTTT,NA,NA,TRBJ2-2,TRBV28
CASSLGTGQNIQYF,TGTGCCAGCAGTTTAGGGACAGGGCAAAACATTCAGTACTTC,TRBD1,NA,TRBJ2-4,TRBV27
CASSFHGRDRGNTIYF,TGTGCCAGCAGCTTTCATGGCCGGGACAGAGGAAACACCATATATTTT,TRBD1,NA,TRBJ1-3,TRBV7-2
CASSAGISGEQFF,TGTGCCAGCAGCGCGGGGATTAGTGGTGAGCAGTTCTTC,NA,NA,TRBJ2-1,TRBV9
CASSQGLGRNNEQFF,TGCGCCAGCAGCCAAGGTTTAGGGAGGAACAATGAGCAGTTCTTC,NA,NA,TRBJ2-1,TRBV4-3
CASSLRQGIFGYTF,TGTGCCAGCAGTTTACGACAGGGAATTTTCGGCTACACCTTC,TRBD1,NA,TRBJ1-2,TRBV27
CASSERRSGYEQYF,TGTGCCAGCAGTGAAAGACGATCGGGCTACGAGCAGTACTTC,NA,few,TRBJ2-7,TRBV28
CASSLAPGNSEQFF,TGTGCCAGCAGCTTGGCCCCTGGCAATAGTGAGCAGTTCTTC,NA,NA,TRBJ2-1,TRBV5-4
CASSFVALENTQYF,TGTGCCAGCAGCTTTGTAGCCCTCGAGAATACGCAGTATTTT,NA,NA,TRBJ2-3,TRBV7-9
CASSSRAGDVFEYEQFF,TGTGCCAGCAGCTCCAGAGCGGGAGACGTTTTTGAATATGAGCAGTTCTTC,TRBD2,NA,TRBJ2-1,TRBV7-9
CASGAGGDTQYF,TGTGCCAGCGGCGCGGGAGGAGATACGCAGTATTTT,TRBD2,NA,TRBJ2-3,TRBV7-3
CASSLNGLAVKYNEQFF,TGTGCCAGCAGTTTAAATGGACTAGCGGTTAAGTACAATGAGCAGTTCTTC,TRBD2,NA,TRBJ2-1,TRBV27
CASSFPVGMNTEAFF,TGTGCCAGCAGCTTCCCGGTTGGGATGAACACTGAAGCTTTCTTT,NA,NA,TRBJ1-1,TRBV11-2
CASSLGAGPYNEQFF,TGTGCCAGCAGCTTAGGAGCGGGACCCTACAATGAGCAGTTCTTC,TRBD2,NA,TRBJ2-1,TRBV11-2
CASSPEDRENTEAFF,TGTGCCAGCAGCCCCGAGGACAGGGAGAACACTGAAGCTTTCTTT,TRBD1,NA,TRBJ1-1,TRBV7-8
CASSARMVQANYEQYF,TGTGCCAGCTCCGCCCGGATGGTACAGGCGAACTACGAGCAGTACTTC,NA,NA,TRBJ2-7,TRBV19
CASKTGTSGIYEQYF,TGTGCCAGCAAAACCGGGACTAGCGGCATCTACGAGCAGTACTTC,TRBD2,NA,TRBJ2-7,TRBV6-5
CASSLGQISYNEQFF,TGTGCCAGCAGTCTAGGACAGATTTCCTACAATGAGCAGTTCTTC,NA,NA,TRBJ2-1,TRBV27
CASSLRLGGDGYTF,TGCGCCAGCAGCTTGAGACTCGGCGGGGATGGCTACACCTTC,NA,NA,TRBJ1-2,TRBV5-1
CATSRDLNQGNYEQYF,TGTGCCACCAGCAGAGATCTCAATCAGGGGAACTACGAGCAGTACTTC,NA,NA,TRBJ2-7,TRBV15
CASKLAGETYEQYF,TGTGCCAGCAAACTAGCGGGAGAGACCTACGAGCAGTACTTC,TRBD2,NA,TRBJ2-7,TRBV27
CASSLETSGTEDTQYF,TGCGCCAGCAGCCTGGAGACTAGCGGGACGGAAGATACGCAGTATTTT,TRBD2,NA,TRBJ2-3,TRBV4-3
CASSPRYGYEKLFF,TGTGCCAGCAGTCCCCGGTACGGGTATGAAAAACTGTTTTTT,NA,NA,TRBJ1-4,TRBV27
CASKQGYTGELFF,TGTGCCAGCAAACAGGGGTACACCGGGGAGCTGTTTTTT,TRBD1,once,TRBJ2-2,TRBV27
CASSPGVLAGEPGELFF,TGCGCCAGCAGCCCGGGGGTACTAGCGGGAGAGCCCGGGGAGCTGTTTTTT,TRBD2,NA,TRBJ2-2,TRBV5-1
CASSLNLTDTQYF,TGTGCCAGCAGCCTAAACCTCACAGATACGCAGTATTTT,NA,NA,TRBJ2-3,TRBV27
CASSLGRVGNTEAFF,TGTGCCAGCAGCTTAGGTAGGGTGGGGAACACTGAAGCTTTCTTT,NA,NA,TRBJ1-1,TRBV7-2
CASSLGGPGTATEAFF,TGTGCCAGCAGCTTAGGTGGGCCGGGGACTGCCACTGAAGCTTTCTTT,NA,NA,TRBJ1-1,TRBV7-2
CASSPMDTMNTEAFF,TGTGCCAGCAGCCCGATGGATACTATGAACACTGAAGCTTTCTTT,NA,once,TRBJ1-1,TRBV5-8
CASSLPRGGSYEQYF,TGTGCCAGCAGCTTACCGCGGGGAGGCTCCTACGAGCAGTACTTC,NA,NA,TRBJ2-7,TRBV11-1